This T cell receptor (beta chain) was obtained from a study of shared clonotypes between healthy human individuals (TCRdb year 2020). Regarding the research as a whole: The cohort included three men and a couple of women between 18 and 49 years of age. Per donor, three plates each were used for CD4 naive and CD4 memory, two for CD8 naive, and one for CD8 memory. The study deeply sequenced blood TCR repertoires of about 5 healthy adults to estimate repertoire size and the extent of clonotype sharing between individuals. Libraries were prepared and TCR repertoires were sequenced by different laboratories using diverse techniques, in order to increase sequencing depth and limit assay-specific biases. Each donor's leukapheresis produced roughly between about 0.9 and 9.5 billion PBMCs.

Comments on this clone: Its recognized antigen is unknown. No quality values exist for individual bases; no much larger clone is one base distant.

Ends trimmed: V by 5 bases, J by 12 bases; bases unmatched to a gene: 21. The CDR3, cysteine through phenylalanine, is 18 amino acids long. The sequence is cut down to CDR3 DNA, 54 bases in frame from base 1. Looking up the germline V gene (reference sequence) yields CDR1 LNHDA and CDR2 SQIVND. General findings and caveats noted by the study authors: Clonotypes shared by all four sorted-subset donors showed higher generation probabilities than non-shared clonotypes. Even with the large sequencing depth, rarefaction of the sorted-subset datasets indicated that sequencing was incomplete. Larger estimated clonotype richness was generally found for naive subsets than for memory subsets. When a handful of donors were compared, the shared fraction of clonotypes was 5% to 6.5% for naive CD4, less than 4% for naive CD8, 2.3% for memory CD4, and about 0.36% for memory CD8. Sampling was restricted to blood, and TCR repertoires in tissue are likely to differ from TCR repertoires in blood. Because the study included only a small number of donors, the genetic and exposure-history diversity represented was limited. Pairwise subsampling led to the expectation that sequencing depth would affect the degree of clonotype sharing among donors.

For the CD8 naive samples, CD45RO-negative cells were positively selected for CCR7, yielding a CD45RA+CCR7+ population from which TemRA cells were excluded. The donors were healthy, HIV-negative adults with no recently reported acute infections or vaccinations. Every donor was a Caucasian adult residing in Nashville, Tennessee, USA. Blood was collected by leukapheresis, and PBMCs were isolated by Ficoll-Histopaque density gradient centrifugation and then cryopreserved in liquid nitrogen vapor phase. Purity and quantity of every magnetically sorted T cell population were checked by analytical flow cytometry. From each sorted fraction, genomic DNA was isolated and quantified by UV absorbance on a Nanodrop 2000c. Using the deep immunoSEQ assay, multiplex PCR amplified TCR CDR3 regions from genomic DNA. Genomic DNA extracted from each cell subset was distributed evenly over all wells of several immunoSEQ 96-well plates, and each plate served as one replicate. For sorted subsets, about 210 ng of genomic DNA, equivalent to 30,000 or so T cell genomes, went into each replicate PCR. Purified libraries were measured with a Qubit 3.0 fluorometer, size-checked on a Bioanalyzer 2100, and measured again with the KAPA Library Quantification kit. A separate single-read 150-cycle Illumina NextSeq 550 flow cell was used to sequence each immunoSEQ 96-well plate. In the authors' own workflow: Because the immunoSEQ output included only junctional sequences and no quality scores, the filtering could not be the same as the filtering used for full-length reads. Sequences were annotated with PyIR, a Python wrapper for IgBLAST v1.9, and V/J genes and CDR3 were assigned using IMGT germline references. Reads were filtered out if the reads had weak V/J assignments (E-value above 1e-6), no CDR3, stop codons, out-of-frame junctions, or ambiguous translated residues. V3J clonotypes were defined by identical inferred V gene, J gene, and CDR3 amino acid sequence. Percentage overlap between repertoires was computed as shared unique clonotypes divided by the size of the smaller repertoire. RTK rarefaction, the Chao1 estimator, and Recon v2.1 estimates of unobserved clonotypes were used to assess repertoire richness. Generation probabilities for all TCRbeta clonotypes obtained by the gDNA method from a handful of donors were computed using OLGA. TCRdb limited this immuneACCESS table to in-frame rearrangements with V and J called. A share of clones is missing; checked studies link under half to unresolved V genes, and the rest is unexplained. V, J and clone size are those of that table, while D and trimming were read from the DNA. The sample profile shows some 2 million clones; over 85% of them were found once. The ten largest clonotypes hold about 1.1% of the sample.

The receptor comes from a young man in good health. The sequence joins TRBV19 to TRBJ2-1, with 11 bases matching TRBD2. Input material: naive CD8+ T cells sorted from blood. The meaning of the sample's cell subset or site label: CD45RA+CCR7+. The nucleotide sequence reads as follows: TGTGCCAGTAGTCCGGGACTAGCGGTTCCCTCTACAAGTGAGGTGCAGTTCTTC. It translates to CASSPGLAVPSTSEVQFF.